Each of the 6 T cell receptor beta chains below was sequenced from the same sample in a study of T cells in Graves' hyperthyroidism and ophthalmopathy (dated 2019 in TCRdb). Libraries were constructed by multiplex PCR. Data came from an Illumina HiSeq 2000. The TCR beta CDR3 regions were amplified from RNA transcripts. For the first round of RT-PCR on the TCR CDR3, the HTBI primer set was used together with the Qiagen OneStep RT-PCR kit. Starting from the raw public reads, TCRdb applied fastp trimming at Q25, assembled clones with MiXCR and retained in-frame beta chains. Rows are combined by CDR3 protein, so each entry shows the most common genes and DNA. Within this sample are about 570,000 distinct CDR3 sequences, with under 60% of them counted one time only. Under 20% of the sample comes from the top ten. The material sequenced was peripheral blood or thyroid tissue (not recorded which). These receptors came from an adult woman with Graves' disease, either hyperthyroidism or ophthalmopathy (not recorded which).

This chain connects TRBV12-3 or TRBV12-4 to TRBJ2-7; D might be TRBD2 (5 bases). The germline V and J ends were trimmed by 2 bases and 2 bases, with 10 bases remaining between them. This CDR3 region has 14 residues. The CDR3 spells CASSLRERPYEQYF. In DNA form, the CDR3 reads TGTGCCAGCAGTTTAAGGGAGAGGCCCTACGAGCAGTACTTC.

This clonotype was detected many times. This sequence joins TRBV2 and TRBJ2-7, with D perhaps assigned TRBD1 or TRBD2 (5 bases each). Looked up from germline, CDR1 is SNHLY and CDR2 is FYNNEI. The CDR3 is 12 amino acids. V lost 0 bases and J lost 5, with 5 bases in between. CDR3 amino acids: CASSEAGDEQYF. CDR3 sequence (DNA): TGTGCCAGCAGTGAAGCGGGGGACGAGCAGTACTTC.

Concerning this clonotype: Lacking the conserved final phenylalanine or tryptophan, this CDR3 likely reflects a read error. Because the CDR3's place on the DNA is in doubt, the DNA is left out and the CDR3 is given as listed by TCRdb. The rearrangement uses TRBV9 and TRBJ1-4; the table's D call, TRBD1, has no DNA check behind it. The germline CDR1 and CDR2 sequences are SGDLS and YYNGEE. The CDR3 totals 11 residues, both ends included. The CDR3 loop is CASSVAHQGNY.

This clonotype was observed at least ten times. The chain couples TRBV7-9 to TRBJ1-1; D unresolved. Per the germline V gene, CDR1 is SEHNR and CDR2 is FQNEAQ (reference sequence). This CDR3 spans 15 amino acids. Trimming stripped 7 bases from V and 2 bases from J, with 17 bases between. For the CDR3, the DNA is TGTGCCAGCATCGAACTCCTGGGGAAAAACACTGAAGCTTTCTTT. Translating it yields CASIELLGKNTEAFF.

This clonotype came up many times. The CDR3 DNA sequence: TGCAGCGTTGAACGGATTACTGGAAACACCATATATTTT. This gives the protein CSVERITGNTIYF. The chain couples TRBV29-1 to TRBJ1-3; D is unresolved. Trimming removed 2 bases at V and 2 bases at J, with 7 bases between. The CDR3 runs 13 residues. The germline V gene encodes CDR1 SQVTM and CDR2 ANQGSEA.

This clonotype was detected a few times. This chain uses TRBV11-2 with TRBJ2-5, with a weak D call TRBD1 (5 bases). V was trimmed by 5 bases and J by 5 bases, leaving 21 bases between them. Per the germline V gene, CDR1 is SGHAT and CDR2 is FQNNGV. The CDR3 spans 16 residues. The CDR3 reads CASSPRSVGRHETQYF. DNA of the CDR3: TGTGCCAGCAGCCCCAGGAGTGTGGGGCGCCATGAGACCCAGTACTTC.